This T cell receptor (beta chain) originates from a study of cytomegalovirus exposure and HLA in healthy donors. Study-level points and caveats: CMV serostatus was the only recorded immune exposure for donors.

With 60 Vbeta and 13 Jbeta primers, the PCR was carried out. Clones were sequenced by immunoSEQ multiplex PCR, and TCRdb holds only the in-frame ones, with some missing. Of around 110,000 clones listed, around 82% are singletons. V shed 6 bases and J shed 0 bases, with 9 bases lying between them. CDR1 is SNHLY and CDR2 is FYNNEI in the germline V gene. The CDR3 runs to 15 residues. As for this clone: Its specificity is not known.

V gene TRBV2 combines with J gene TRBJ2-6; no definite D call. The clonotype was recovered from a man aged 50 to 60 in good health and CMV-seronegative. Material: PBMCs. For the CDR3, the DNA is TGTGCCAGCAGCCCCCAGGACTCTGGGGCCAACGTCCTGACTTTC. Amino acids: CASSPQDSGANVLTF.